This T cell receptor beta chain comes out of a study of OX40 agonist ivuxolimab in advanced cancers. Study-wide findings and caveats: Normalized T-cell clonal expansion was also low in a subset of nonresponders.

Produced via immunoSEQ multiplex PCR; TCRdb's table is partial and in-frame only. The sample lists 60,000 or so clones, 88% occurring once. Details on this clone: Its antigen remains unknown.

CDR3 length: 14 amino acids. Deletions cut 5 bases from V and 6 bases from J, with 17 bases between. The germline V gene encodes CDR1 LNHDA and CDR2 SQIVND (reference sequence). Enrollment shut out patients with autoimmune disease history or systemic immunosuppression. The clonotype comes from an adult with an advanced solid tumor such as melanoma, head and neck, liver or kidney cancer. Sequences were derived from CD4+ or CD8+ T cells sorted from blood, sampled in a trial of the OX40 agonist ivuxolimab. The V call is TRBV19, the J call TRBJ2-7; possible D gene TRBD2, 6 bases. The CDR3 loop is CASSGQHGGREQYF. CDR3 DNA: TGTGCCAGTAGTGGACAACACGGGGGTCGCGAGCAGTACTTC.